This record covers a single TCR beta chain. The J segment lost 6 bases and the V segment lost 11 bases, leaving 8 bases of the junction unmatched. Germline values: CDR1 MDHEN, CDR2 SYDVKM. This CDR3 contains 13 residues. Authors' processing steps: Researchers report that nucleated cell counts were estimated from reference gene primer amplification. Repertoires were generated with immunoSEQ multiplex PCR, while TCRdb's copy carries only in-frame clones and drops some. Clonal size and the V and J genes are those of that table, whereas D and trimming came from the DNA. The table lists roughly 24,000 clones, less than 85% of them singletons. The entry originates in a study of blood T cell repertoires in COVID-19. For the study at large: The study drew acute and convalescent COVID-19 samples from the United States, Italy and Spain. Nucleic acid was either cDNA or gDNA, and it came from T cells, B-cell-depleted T cells, or PBMCs.

This sequence originates from a human donor in a cohort sampled during active COVID-19. The chain couples TRBV28 to TRBJ1-5; TRBD1 agrees at 9 bases. Sequencing was performed on peripheral blood. CDR3 DNA: TGTGCCGCAACGACAGGGGGAGGTCAGCCCCAGCATTTT. This sequence encodes CAATTGGGQPQHF.